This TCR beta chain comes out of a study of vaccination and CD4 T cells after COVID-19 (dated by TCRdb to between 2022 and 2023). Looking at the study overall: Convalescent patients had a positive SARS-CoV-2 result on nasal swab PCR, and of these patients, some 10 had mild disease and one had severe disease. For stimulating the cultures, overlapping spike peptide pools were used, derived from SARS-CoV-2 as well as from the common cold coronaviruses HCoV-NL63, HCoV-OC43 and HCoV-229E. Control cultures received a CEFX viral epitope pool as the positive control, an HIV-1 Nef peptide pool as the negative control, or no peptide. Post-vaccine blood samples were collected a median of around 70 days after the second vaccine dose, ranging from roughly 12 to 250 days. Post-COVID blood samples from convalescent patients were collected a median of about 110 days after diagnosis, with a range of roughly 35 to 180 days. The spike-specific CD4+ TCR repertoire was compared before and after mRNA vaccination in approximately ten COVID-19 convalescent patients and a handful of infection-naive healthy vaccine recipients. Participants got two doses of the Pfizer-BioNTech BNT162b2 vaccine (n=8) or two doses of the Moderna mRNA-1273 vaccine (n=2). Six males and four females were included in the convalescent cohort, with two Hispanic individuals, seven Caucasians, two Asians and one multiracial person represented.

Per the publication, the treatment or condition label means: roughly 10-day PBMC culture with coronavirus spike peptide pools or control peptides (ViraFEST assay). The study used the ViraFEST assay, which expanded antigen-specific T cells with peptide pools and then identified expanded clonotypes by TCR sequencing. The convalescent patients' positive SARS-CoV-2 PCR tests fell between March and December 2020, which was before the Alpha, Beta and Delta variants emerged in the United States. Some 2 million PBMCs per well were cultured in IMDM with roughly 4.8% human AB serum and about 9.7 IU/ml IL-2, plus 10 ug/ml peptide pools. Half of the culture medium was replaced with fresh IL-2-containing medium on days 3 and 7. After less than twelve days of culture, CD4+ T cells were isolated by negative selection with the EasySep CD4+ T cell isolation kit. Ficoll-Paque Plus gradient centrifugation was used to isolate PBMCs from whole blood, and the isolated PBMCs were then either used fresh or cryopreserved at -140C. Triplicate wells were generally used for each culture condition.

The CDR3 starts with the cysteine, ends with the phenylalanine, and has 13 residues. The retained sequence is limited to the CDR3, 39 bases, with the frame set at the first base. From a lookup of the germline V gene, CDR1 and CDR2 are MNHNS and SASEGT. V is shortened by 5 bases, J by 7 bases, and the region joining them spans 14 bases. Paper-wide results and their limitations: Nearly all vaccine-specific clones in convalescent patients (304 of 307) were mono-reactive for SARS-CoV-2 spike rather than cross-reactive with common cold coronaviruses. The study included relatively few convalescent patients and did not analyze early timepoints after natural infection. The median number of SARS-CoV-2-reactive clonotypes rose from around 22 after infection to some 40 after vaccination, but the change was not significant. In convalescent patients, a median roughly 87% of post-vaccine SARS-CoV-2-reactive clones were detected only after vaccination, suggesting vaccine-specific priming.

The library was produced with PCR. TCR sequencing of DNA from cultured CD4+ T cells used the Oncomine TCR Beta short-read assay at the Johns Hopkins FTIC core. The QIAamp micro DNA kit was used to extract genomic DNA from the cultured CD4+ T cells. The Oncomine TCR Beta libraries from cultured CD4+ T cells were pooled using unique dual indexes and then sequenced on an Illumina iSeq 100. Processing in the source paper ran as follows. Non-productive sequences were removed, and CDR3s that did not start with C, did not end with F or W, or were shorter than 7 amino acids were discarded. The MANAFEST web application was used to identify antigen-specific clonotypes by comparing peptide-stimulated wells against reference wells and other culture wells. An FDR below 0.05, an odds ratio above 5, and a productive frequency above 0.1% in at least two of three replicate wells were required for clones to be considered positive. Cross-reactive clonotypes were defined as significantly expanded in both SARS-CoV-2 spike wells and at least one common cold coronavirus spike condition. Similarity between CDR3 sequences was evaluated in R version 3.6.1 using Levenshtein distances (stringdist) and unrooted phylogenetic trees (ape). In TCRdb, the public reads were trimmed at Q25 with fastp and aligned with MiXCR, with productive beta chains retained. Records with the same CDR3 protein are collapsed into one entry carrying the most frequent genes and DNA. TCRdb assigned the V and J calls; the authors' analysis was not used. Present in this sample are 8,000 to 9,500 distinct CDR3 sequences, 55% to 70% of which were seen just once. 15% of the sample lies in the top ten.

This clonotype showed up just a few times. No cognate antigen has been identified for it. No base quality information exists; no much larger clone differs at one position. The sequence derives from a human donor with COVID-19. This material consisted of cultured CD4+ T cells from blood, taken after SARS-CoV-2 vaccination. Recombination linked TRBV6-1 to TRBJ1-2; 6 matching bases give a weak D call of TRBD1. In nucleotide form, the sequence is TGTGCCAGCAGTAGGAACAGGGCTTTTGGCTACACCTTC. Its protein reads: CASSRNRAFGYTF.